The present T cell receptor (beta chain) was sequenced within a study of T cells after yellow fever vaccination (dated by TCRdb to the late 2010s). Study-level background: The SMART-Seq v4 Ultra Low Input RNA kit was used to prepare libraries from fractions with low cell numbers. Two healthy male donors, one aged 18 to 29 and one aged 30 to 40 years, made up the cohort. To follow T-cell clones before and after primary and booster YFV17D yellow fever vaccination, bulk TCR alpha and beta repertoires were sequenced over time. Bulk PBMC replicates and cell subsets were isolated from blood drawn at multiple timepoints before and after both primary and secondary immunization. Study-level results and caveats: Because only a couple of donors were included in the study, the extent to which the findings can be generalized is limited. Most clones expanded after primary vaccination were re-detected after the booster (96% of CD4 and approximately 88% of CD8), suggesting broad memory maintenance. A small share of clonotypes was detected in both CD4 and CD8 compartments, with the overlap likely arising from convergent recombination. Computational filtering was needed because FACS-sorted repertoires could contain abundant contaminating clonotypes from the bulk population. Compared with the primary T-cell response, the secondary T-cell response was weaker but faster, peaking on day 5 rather than day 15.

This clonotype was seen only a few times. Its antigen is currently not known. Qualities for individual bases were not recorded, and no much larger clone is one base off. Sequencing relied on an Illumina NovaSeq 6000. TCR cDNA was synthesized by 5'RACE template switching, which introduced a universal primer site and unique molecular identifiers. cDNA synthesis was primed from both the TCR alpha and TCR beta constant segments. Libraries were amplified in two PCR steps, with sample barcodes and sequencing adapters added in the second step. Sequencing of libraries was performed on Illumina HiSeq 2500 (2x100 bp) or NovaSeq (2x150 bp). In the original analysis: Reads were demultiplexed and collapsed into UMI consensus sequences with MIGEC, and V(D)J alignment was performed with MiXCR. Vaccine-responding clonotypes were identified with edgeR using replicate PBMC samples, with FDR below 0.01 and a log2 fold change above 5 up to day 15 being required. CD4 or CD8 identity was assigned to each bulk clonotype according to whether the clonotype was present at higher abundance in the sequenced CD4 repertoire or the sequenced CD8 repertoire. TCRdb's own reprocessing of the public reads used fastp at Q25 and MiXCR and kept productive beta chains. Entries that share a CDR3 protein sequence are merged under the most common genes and DNA. These V and J calls are TCRdb output, not the study's own analysis. The sample yields a few hundred thousand distinct CDR3 sequences; approximately 12% were counted once. Together, the top ten hold 2.5% to 4% of the sample.

CDR1 and CDR2, per the germline V gene, are SGHRS and YFSETQ. V gives up 2 bases and J gives up 9 bases, and the segment between their germline ends measures 23 bases. The CDR3 holds 16 amino acids from the cysteine to the phenylalanine. The DNA shown is the 48-base CDR3, in frame from base 1. The meaning of the sample's treatment or condition label: live attenuated yellow fever vaccine strain. A standard Ficoll-Paque protocol was used to isolate PBMCs from peripheral blood. Dynabeads CD4 and CD8 positive selection kits were used to isolate the CD4 and CD8 T-cell fractions. RNA was extracted with TriZol from bulk PBMCs, CD4 and CD8 fractions, and dextramer-positive and dextramer-negative fractions.

The chain links TRBV5-1 with TRBJ2-5; the D gene remains uncertain. This TCR was sampled from a young man who received the YFV17D yellow fever vaccine. This material consisted of CD4+ T cells sorted from PBMCs, taken 15 days after the yellow fever booster vaccination. The CDR3 protein: CASSLAGASLAVAQYF. The nucleotide sequence is given as TGCGCCAGCAGCTTAGCCGGCGCCTCTTTGGCCGTGGCCCAGTACTTC.